These T cell receptor beta chains were read from a single sample in a study of blood T cell repertoires in COVID-19. Data came from immunoSEQ multiplex PCR; TCRdb stores just in-frame clones and leaves some out. The sample shows approximately 180,000 clones, 85% of them seen only once. The sequenced sample was PBMCs or T cells enriched from blood (not recorded which). Every receptor here comes from a man aged 35 to 55 who had recovered from COVID-19. Both conserved end residues are part of each CDR3. Fields, in order: J gene, clone size, D gene, V gene, CDR3 protein, CDR3 DNA. A D gene is named only where the DNA matches it firmly. Clone size, where shown, is once, few, many, or a class for clones that have expanded.

TRBJ2-6 | - | - | TRBV28 | CASSFSRPTGANVLTF | TGTGCCAGCAGTTTCTCGAGGCCGACGGGGGCCAACGTCCTGACTTTC
TRBJ2-2 | - | TRBD1 | TRBV18 | CASSPGQGMVGELFF | TGTGCCAGCTCACCAGGACAGGGCATGGTCGGGGAGCTGTTTTTT
TRBJ2-7 | - | - | TRBV6-1 | CASSEAPSGEQYF | TGTGCCAGCAGTGAAGCTCCGAGCGGCGAGCAGTACTTC
TRBJ1-5 | few | TRBD1 | TRBV5-4 | CASSLYGTGGQPQHF | TGTGCCAGCAGCTTGTATGGGACAGGGGGTCAGCCCCAGCATTTT
TRBJ2-7 | - | - | TRBV6-5 | CASSYGGSNDEQYF | TGTGCCAGCAGTTACGGGGGGTCTAACGACGAGCAGTACTTC
TRBJ1-2 | - | - | TRBV4-2 | CASSPLEDNYGYTF | TGTGCCAGCAGCCCCCTGGAGGACAACTATGGCTACACCTTC
TRBJ1-3 | - | - | TRBV29-1 | CSVGGGDLSGNTIYF | TGCAGCGTTGGGGGAGGGGACCTCTCTGGAAACACCATATATTTT
TRBJ2-3 | few | TRBD2 | TRBV3-1/TRBV3-2 | CASSQIAGGPDTQYF | TGTGCCAGCAGCCAAATAGCGGGAGGGCCAGATACGCAGTATTTT
TRBJ1-2 | - | TRBD1 | TRBV7-2 | CASSHDSGQGVYTF | TGTGCCAGCAGCCACGATTCCGGACAGGGGGTTTACACCTTC
TRBJ2-3 | - | TRBD1 | TRBV5-4 | CASSRPGTVETDTQYF | TGTGCCAGCAGCCGGCCCGGGACAGTCGAAACAGATACGCAGTATTTT
TRBJ2-7 | once | - | TRBV11-2 | CASSSTGQAASEQYF | TGTGCCAGCAGCTCTACAGGGCAGGCCGCTTCTGAGCAGTACTTC
TRBJ2-1 | - | - | TRBV12-3/TRBV12-4 | CASRSLDNEQFF | TGTGCCAGCAGGTCCCTCGACAATGAGCAGTTCTTC
TRBJ1-2 | many | - | TRBV7-9 | CASSLPKVAGKTNYGYTF | TGTGCCAGCAGCTTGCCGAAGGTTGCGGGGAAAACTAACTATGGCTACACCTTC
TRBJ2-3 | - | - | TRBV9 | CASSAGLLGDTQYF | TGTGCCAGCAGCGCGGGACTCCTGGGGGATACGCAGTATTTT
TRBJ1-1 | - | - | TRBV28 | CASSHQGSHTEAFF | TGTGCCAGCAGTCATCAGGGATCTCACACTGAAGCTTTCTTT
TRBJ2-7 | - | - | TRBV9 | CASSSPPDFYEQYF | TGTGCCAGCAGCTCACCGCCGGACTTTTACGAGCAGTACTTC
TRBJ1-3 | - | - | TRBV19 | CASSTGGSGNTIYF | TGTGCCAGTAGTACCGGGGGATCTGGAAACACCATATATTTT
TRBJ1-1 | - | TRBD1 | TRBV10-2 | CASRAGTANTEAFF | TGCGCCAGCAGGGCCGGGACAGCGAACACTGAAGCTTTCTTT
TRBJ2-7 | - | - | TRBV7-9 | CASTSRDTDYEQYF | TGTGCCAGCACCTCCCGGGACACTGACTACGAGCAGTACTTC
TRBJ2-1 | once | - | TRBV2 | CASSRADEQFF | TGTGCCAGCAGCCGAGCGGATGAGCAGTTCTTC
TRBJ1-4 | - | - | TRBV5-1 | CASSLLTATNEKLFF | TGCGCCAGCAGCCTCTTGACAGCAACTAATGAAAAACTGTTTTTT
TRBJ1-6 | - | - | TRBV18 | CASSPLDSNSPLHF | TGTGCCAGCTCACCACTGGACAGCAATTCACCCCTCCACTTT
TRBJ1-2 | - | TRBD1 | TRBV11-1 | CASSLNRGPGYGYTF | TGTGCCAGCAGCTTGAACAGGGGGCCGGGCTATGGCTACACCTTC
TRBJ2-7 | - | - | TRBV2 | CASRDTYEQYF | TGTGCCAGCAGGGACACCTACGAGCAGTACTTC
TRBJ2-1 | - | TRBD2 | TRBV6-5 | CASSFRTSGPYNEQFF | TGTGCCAGCAGTTTCCGGACTAGCGGTCCCTACAATGAGCAGTTCTTC
TRBJ1-2 | - | - | TRBV19 | CASSIGGIDVYGYTF | TGTGCCAGTAGTATAGGCGGAATAGACGTCTATGGCTACACCTTC
TRBJ1-4 | once | TRBD1 | TRBV25-1 | CASSPNSGQGYEKLFF | TGTGCCAGCTCCCCCAACTCCGGACAGGGATACGAAAAACTGTTTTTT
TRBJ2-3 | few | - | TRBV6-1 | CASSEIQASTDTQYF | TGTGCCAGCAGTGAAATCCAGGCCAGCACAGATACGCAGTATTTT
TRBJ1-5 | - | TRBD1 | TRBV7-8 | CASSQDRSQPQHF | TGTGCCAGCAGCCAGGACAGGAGCCAGCCCCAGCATTTT
TRBJ1-1 | - | - | TRBV12-3/TRBV12-4 | CASSLLNTEAFF | TGTGCCAGCAGTTTGCTAAACACTGAAGCTTTCTTT
TRBJ1-4 | - | TRBD1 | TRBV4-1 | CASSQMDRGVEKLFF | TGCGCCAGCAGCCAAATGGACAGGGGAGTTGAAAAACTGTTTTTT
TRBJ2-1 | - | TRBD1 | TRBV6-4 | CASSAGQGSYNEQFF | TGTGCCAGCAGTGCTGGACAGGGTTCCTACAATGAGCAGTTCTTC
TRBJ2-1 | - | - | TRBV9 | CASSGTGSTRVYNEQFF | TGTGCCAGCAGCGGTACAGGGTCCACCCGAGTTTACAATGAGCAGTTCTTC
TRBJ2-1 | - | - | TRBV10-1 | CASSESHGWGTGKINEQFF | TGCGCCAGCAGTGAGTCTCACGGCTGGGGAACAGGGAAGATCAATGAGCAGTTCTTC
TRBJ1-5 | - | - | TRBV19 | CASTQQGGLRNQPQHF | TGTGCCAGTACCCAACAGGGTGGGTTAAGGAATCAGCCCCAGCATTTT
TRBJ2-1 | - | TRBD2 | TRBV6-1 | CASSELAGGYNEQFF | TGTGCCAGCAGTGAACTAGCGGGAGGCTACAATGAGCAGTTCTTC
TRBJ1-3 | few | - | TRBV6-4 | CASSDEFFLRSGNTIYF | TGTGCCAGCAGTGACGAGTTTTTCTTACGCTCTGGAAACACCATATATTTT
TRBJ2-5 | - | - | TRBV2 | CASSFQRETQYF | TGTGCCAGCTCATTCCAGCGAGAGACCCAGTACTTC
TRBJ1-5 | - | - | TRBV6-5 | CASSYPDRGNQPQHF | TGTGCCAGCAGTTACCCCGACAGAGGCAATCAGCCCCAGCATTTT
TRBJ1-2 | - | TRBD1 | TRBV4-1 | CASSHETGDYGYTF | TGCGCCAGCAGTCATGAAACAGGGGACTATGGCTACACCTTC
TRBJ2-3 | - | - | TRBV11-1 | CASSRHTDTQYF | TGTGCCAGCAGCCGACACACAGATACGCAGTATTTT
TRBJ2-5 | once | - | TRBV19 | CASSRGQETQYF | TGTGCCAGTAGCCGGGGGCAAGAGACCCAGTACTTC
TRBJ2-3 | - | - | TRBV7-3 | CASSSTRNADTQYF | TGTGCCAGCAGCTCCACTCGTAACGCAGATACGCAGTATTTT